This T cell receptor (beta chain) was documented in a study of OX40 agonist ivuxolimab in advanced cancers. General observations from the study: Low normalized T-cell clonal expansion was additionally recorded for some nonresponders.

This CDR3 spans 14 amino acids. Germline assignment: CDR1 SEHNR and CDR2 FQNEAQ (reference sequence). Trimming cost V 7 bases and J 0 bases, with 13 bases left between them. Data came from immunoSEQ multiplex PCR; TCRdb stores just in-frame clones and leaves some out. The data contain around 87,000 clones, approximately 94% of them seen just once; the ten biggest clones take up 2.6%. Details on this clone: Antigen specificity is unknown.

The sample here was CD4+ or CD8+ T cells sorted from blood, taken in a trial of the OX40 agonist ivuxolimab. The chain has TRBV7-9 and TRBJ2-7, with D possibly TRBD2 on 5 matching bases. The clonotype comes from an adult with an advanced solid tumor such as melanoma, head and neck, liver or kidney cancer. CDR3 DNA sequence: TGTGCCAGCACCCTTAGCGCGAGCTCCTACGAGCAGTACTTC. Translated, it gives CASTLSASSYEQYF.